Detailed here is one T cell receptor (beta chain). Produced via immunoSEQ multiplex PCR; TCRdb's table is partial and in-frame only. The sample holds just over 250,000 clones, around 87% seen once. The data derive from a study of blood T cell repertoires in COVID-19. About the study: Acute and convalescent COVID-19 specimens originated in the United States, Italy and Spain. T cells, B-cell-depleted T cells, or PBMCs supplied cDNA or gDNA.

The V gene's germline CDR1 is SGHTA and CDR2 FQGNSA. The CDR3 has 15 residues. V gave up 1 base and J gave up 0 bases; unmatched junction bases: 0. The chain is built from TRBV7-2 and TRBJ2-7, with 10 bases that match TRBD2. The origin of this receptor is a woman aged 50 to 60 with acute or convalescent COVID-19. Sequencing used peripheral blood. The CDR3 sequence is CASSLEREGSYEQYF. As DNA, the CDR3 is TGTGCCAGCAGCTTAGAGCGGGAGGGCTCCTACGAGCAGTACTTC.